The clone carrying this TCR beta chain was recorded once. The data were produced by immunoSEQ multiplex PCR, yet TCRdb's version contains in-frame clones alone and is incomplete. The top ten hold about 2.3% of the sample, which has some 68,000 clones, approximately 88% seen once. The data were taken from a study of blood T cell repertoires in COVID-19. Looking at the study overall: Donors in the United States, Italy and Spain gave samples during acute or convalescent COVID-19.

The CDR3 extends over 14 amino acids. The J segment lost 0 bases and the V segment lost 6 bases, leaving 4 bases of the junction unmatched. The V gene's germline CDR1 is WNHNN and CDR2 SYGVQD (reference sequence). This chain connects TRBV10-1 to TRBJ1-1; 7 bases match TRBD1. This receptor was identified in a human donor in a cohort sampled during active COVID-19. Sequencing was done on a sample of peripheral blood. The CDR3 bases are TGCGCCAGCAGCGACAGGGCGTTGAACACTGAAGCTTTCTTT. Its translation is CASSDRALNTEAFF.